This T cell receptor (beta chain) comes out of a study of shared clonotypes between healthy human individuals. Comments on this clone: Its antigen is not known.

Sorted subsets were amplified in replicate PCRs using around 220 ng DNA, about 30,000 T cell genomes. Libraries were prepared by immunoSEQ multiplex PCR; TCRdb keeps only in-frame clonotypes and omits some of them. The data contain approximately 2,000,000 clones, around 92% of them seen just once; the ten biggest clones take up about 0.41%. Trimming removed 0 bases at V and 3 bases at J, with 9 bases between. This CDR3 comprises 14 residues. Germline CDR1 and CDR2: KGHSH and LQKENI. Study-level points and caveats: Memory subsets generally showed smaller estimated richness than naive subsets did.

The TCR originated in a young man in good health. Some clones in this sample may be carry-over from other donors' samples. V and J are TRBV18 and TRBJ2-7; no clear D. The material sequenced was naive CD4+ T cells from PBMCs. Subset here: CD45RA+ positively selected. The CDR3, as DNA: TGTGCCAGCTCACCACCGTCCATAAACTACGAGCAGTACTTC. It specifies CASSPPSINYEQYF. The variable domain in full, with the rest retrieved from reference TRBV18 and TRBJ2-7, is NAGVMQNPRHLVRRRGQEARLRCSPMKGHSHVYWYRQLPEEGLKFMVYLQKENIIDESGMPKERFSAEFPKEGPSILRIQQVVRGDSAAYFCASSPPSINYEQYFGPGTRLTVT.